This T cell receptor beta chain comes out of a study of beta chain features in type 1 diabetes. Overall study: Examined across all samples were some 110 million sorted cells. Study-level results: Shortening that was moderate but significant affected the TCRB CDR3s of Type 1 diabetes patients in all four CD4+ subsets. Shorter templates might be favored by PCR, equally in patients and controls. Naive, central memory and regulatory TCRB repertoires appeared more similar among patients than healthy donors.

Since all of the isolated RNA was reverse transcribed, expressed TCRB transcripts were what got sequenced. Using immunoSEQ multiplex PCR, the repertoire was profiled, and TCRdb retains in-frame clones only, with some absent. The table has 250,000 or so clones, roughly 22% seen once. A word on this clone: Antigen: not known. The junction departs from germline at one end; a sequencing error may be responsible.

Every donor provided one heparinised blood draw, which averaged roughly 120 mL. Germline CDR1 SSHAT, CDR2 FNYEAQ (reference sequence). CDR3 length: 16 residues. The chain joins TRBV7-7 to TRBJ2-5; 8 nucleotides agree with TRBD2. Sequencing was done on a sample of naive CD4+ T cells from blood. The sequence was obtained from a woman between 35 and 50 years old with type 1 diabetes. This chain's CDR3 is CASSLGPQTSGETQYF. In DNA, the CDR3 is TGTGCTAGCAGCTTAGGACCCCAAACTAGCGGAGAGACCCAGTACTTC.